The 4 T cell receptor beta chains below come from one sample, sequenced in a study of blood T cell repertoires in COVID-19. Here immunoSEQ multiplex PCR was the method, and the copy in TCRdb shows in-frame clones only, minus some. The sample includes 200,000 to 300,000 clones, approximately 91% of them seen just once. Source material: peripheral blood. Source of these receptors: a human donor in a cohort sampled during active COVID-19.

V is TRBV4-3 and J is TRBJ1-2; tentative D call: TRBD1 (6 bases). Germline CDR1 reads LGHNA; CDR2 reads YSLEER. The CDR3 covers 14 residues. V lost 0 bases and J lost 8, with 13 bases in between. CDR3 nucleotide sequence: TGCGCCAGCAGCCAAGAAGCAGGGGCTCGAGGCTACACCTTC. This codes for CASSQEAGARGYTF.

A few counts support this clone. The CDR3 nucleotides read TGTGCCAGCAGCGCCCGTAATTTGACCGGGACAGCAGACTATGGCTACACCTTC. Translating gives CASSARNLTGTADYGYTF. This chain joins TRBV3-1 (or the pseudogene TRBV3-2) and TRBJ1-2; 7 nucleotides match TRBD1. This CDR3 contains 18 residues. Germline assignment: CDR1 LGHDT and CDR2 YNNKEL (reference sequence). The J segment lost 3 bases and the V segment lost 5 bases, leaving 18 bases of the junction unmatched.

This clone was counted only a few times. The chain recombines TRBV6-6 with TRBJ2-1; possibly TRBD2 for D (6 bases). V was shortened by 5 bases and J by 1 base, with 12 bases between the two germline ends. There are 15 residues in the CDR3. Germline CDR1 MNHNY, CDR2 SVGAGI (reference sequence). The CDR3 coding sequence is TGTGCCAGCAGTCCGCGGGGAGAGTCCTACAATGAGCAGTTCTTC. This codes for CASSPRGESYNEQFF.

The chain carries TRBV24-1 and TRBJ1-5; 7 bases map to TRBD1. Trimming took 4 bases from V and 7 from J; bases not matched to a gene: 6. This CDR3 has 14 residues. Germline V gene sequence: CDR1 KGHDR, CDR2 SFDVKD. CDR3 sequence reads: CATSDEGARQPQHF. The CDR3, as DNA: TGTGCCACCAGTGACGAGGGGGCTAGACAGCCCCAGCATTTT.